These 26 T cell receptor beta chains were all obtained from the same sample, sequenced in a study of neurological immune-mediated disorders. TCRdb ran MiXCR on the 5' RACE reads and lists one entry per CDR3 protein. The table lists tens of thousands of distinct CDR3 sequences, 4% to 5.5% of them singletons. Material for sequencing was PBMCs. The receptors originated from a woman aged 45 to 65 with multiple sclerosis.

In its sample, this clonotype was seen once. This chain connects TRBV5-1 to TRBJ1-1; D ambiguous. Germline-derived CDR1 and CDR2 are SGHRS and YFSETQ. The V end lost 3 bases, the J end lost 0 bases, and 3 bases lay between the germline ends. The length of the CDR3 is 12 residues. This CDR3 reads CASSSVNTEAFF. The CDR3 nucleotides are TGCGCCAGCAGCTCGGTGAACACTGAAGCTTTCTTT.

This clonotype occurred many times. One end of the junction fails to match germline, which may point to a read error. This sequence joins TRBV20-1 and TRBJ1-5; maybe TRBD1 (5 bases). This CDR3 contains 12 residues. The germline V gene has CDR1 DFQATT and CDR2 SNEGSKA (reference sequence). CDR3: CSAAGSNQPQNF. In DNA form, the CDR3 reads TGCAGTGCAGCAGGGAGCAATCAGCCCCAGAATTTT.

This clonotype was seen many times. The J gene is TRBJ2-3, the V gene TRBV9; 12 positions match TRBD2. Germline loops: CDR1 SGDLS, CDR2 YYNGEE. V shed 0 bases and J 5 bases; nucleotides not matched to a gene: 4. The CDR3 runs 16 residues. CDR3 coding DNA: TGTGCCAGCAGCGTAGATCCTAGCGGGGGGGAAGATACGCAGTATTTT. Translation gives CASSVDPSGGEDTQYF.

This clonotype was picked up a small number of times. The rearrangement uses TRBV7-9 and TRBJ2-7; 7 bases map to TRBD1. There are 12 residues in the CDR3. CDR1 SEHNR and CDR2 FQNEAQ come from the germline V gene (reference sequence). The V and J ends lost 5 bases and 6 bases, in that order; junction bases with no gene match: 4. CDR3 nucleotides: TGTGCCAGCAGCCCGACAGGGCGCGAGCAGTACTTC. Amino acids: CASSPTGREQYF.

This clonotype was recorded many times. The chain recombines TRBV6-2 or TRBV6-3 with TRBJ2-1; D is unresolved. V was shortened by 7 bases and J by 2 bases, with 15 bases between the two germline ends. The germline gives CDR1 MNHEY, CDR2 SVGEGT. CDR3 length: 15 residues. CDR3 region: CASKRTNSPYNEQFF. The CDR3 region has the DNA TGTGCCAGCAAAAGAACTAATAGTCCCTACAATGAGCAGTTCTTC.

The table lists this clonotype with many counts. This sequence joins TRBV7-6 and TRBJ2-5; no firm D call. Germline V gene data show CDR1 as SGHVS and CDR2 as FNYEAQ. V lost 5 bases and J 5 bases, leaving 6 bases between the germline ends. The CDR3 consists of 11 residues. CDR3 in amino acids: CASSRSETQYF. The CDR3 DNA reads as TGTGCCAGCAGCCGGTCGGAGACCCAGTACTTC.

This clonotype was detected ten times or more. The genes are TRBV5-1 and TRBJ2-5, with D possibly being TRBD2 (6 bases). This CDR3 spans 14 amino acids. Germline V gives CDR1 SGHRS, CDR2 YFSETQ. Trimming shortened V by 0 bases and J by 1 base, and 7 bases separated the two germline ends. The CDR3 sequence: CASSLDGGQETQYF. CDR3 in DNA: TGCGCCAGCAGCTTGGACGGGGGCCAAGAGACCCAGTACTTC.

This clonotype was recorded a few times. The chain recombines TRBV6-5 with TRBJ2-5; 9 nucleotides align to TRBD2. CDR1 MNHEY and CDR2 SVGAGI come from the germline V gene. This CDR3 spans 16 amino acids. The V gene end was trimmed by 0 bases and the J gene end by 2 bases; junction bases not matched to a gene: 4. This CDR3 is CASSYSMTSGQETQYF. CDR3 DNA: TGTGCCAGCAGTTACTCGATGACTAGCGGTCAAGAGACCCAGTACTTC.

By its share, this clonotype is medium-sized (0.01 to 0.1%). V usage is TRBV5-1 and J usage is TRBJ1-1; D ambiguous. Trimming removed 2 bases at V and 1 base at J, with 6 bases between. The germline gives CDR1 SGHRS, CDR2 YFSETQ. CDR3 length equals 13 residues. CDR3 residues: CASSFDRNTEAFF. The CDR3 DNA is TGCGCCAGCAGCTTCGACCGGAACACTGAAGCTTTCTTT.

This clonotype was recorded at least ten times. The V and J genes are TRBV14 and TRBJ1-4, with 9 positions matching TRBD1. With V trimmed by 4 bases and J by 7 bases, 7 bases remained unmatched. The CDR3 totals 15 residues. Germline V gives CDR1 SGHDN, CDR2 FVKESK. This chain's CDR3 is CASSPQDRGGEKLFF. CDR3 coding DNA: TGTGCCAGCAGCCCCCAGGACAGGGGAGGTGAAAAACTGTTTTTT.

This clonotype was recorded many times. This chain joins TRBV20-1 and TRBJ1-2, with D perhaps matching TRBD1 (6 bases). Trimming pared 4 bases from V and 4 bases from J, leaving 10 bases between. The CDR3 contains 12 residues. Germline V gene data show CDR1 as DFQATT and CDR2 as SNEGSKA (reference sequence). The CDR3 sequence is CSATDSPYGYTF. CDR3 sequence (DNA): TGCAGTGCTACGGACAGTCCCTATGGCTACACCTTC.

CDR3 sequence reads: CSPVVSSTDTQYF. CDR3 in DNA: TGCAGTCCCGTAGTCTCTAGCACAGATACGCAGTATTTT. The chain combines TRBV20-1 with TRBJ2-3; D unclear. The germline V gene encodes CDR1 DFQATT and CDR2 SNEGSKA (reference sequence). The CDR3 has 13 amino acids. Trimming stripped 8 bases from V and 0 bases from J, with 12 bases between.

This clonotype has only a few counts. A much bigger clone sits one base away, suggesting this may be a read error. The chain employs TRBV5-1 and TRBJ2-3; D is undetermined. This CDR3 is built from 13 residues. Germline values: CDR1 SGHRS, CDR2 YFSETQ. Trimming pared 7 bases from V and 2 bases from J, leaving 11 bases between. Here the CDR3 reads CASRPDTTDTQYF. DNA of the CDR3: TGCGCCAGCCGCCCAGATACCACAGATACGCAGTATTTT. Full variable domain (remainder filled in from reference TRBV5-1 and TRBJ2-3): KAGVTQTPRYLIKTRGQQVTLSCSPISGHRSVSWYQQTPGQGLQFLFEYFSETQRNKGNFPGRFSGRQFSNSRSEMNVSTLELGDSALYLCASRPDTTDTQYFGPGTRLTVL.

This clonotype was seen at least ten times. The chain links TRBV15 to TRBJ2-3; D may be TRBD1 (5 bases). The CDR3 length is 15 residues. V lost 0 bases and J 6 bases, leaving 13 bases between the germline ends. CDR1 LNHNV and CDR2 YYDKDF come from the germline V gene (reference sequence). CDR3 coding DNA: TGTGCCACCAGCAGAGATCGTGGGGCCTCGGATACGCAGTATTTT. Encoded protein: CATSRDRGASDTQYF.

This clonotype was observed a few times. V gene TRBV25-1 combines with J gene TRBJ2-3; D gene unclear. Trimming took off 3 bases at V and 2 bases at J, with 9 bases between the two ends. The CDR3 totals 14 residues. Germline V lookup: CDR1 MGHDK, CDR2 SYGVNS. CDR3 nucleotides: TGTGCCAGCAGTGATTACGGTCCCACAGATACGCAGTATTTT. Its translation is CASSDYGPTDTQYF.

A single count supports this clonotype. V is TRBV7-2 and J is TRBJ2-5; 9 nucleotides agree with TRBD1. This CDR3 region has 14 residues. V shed 2 bases and J 5 bases; nucleotides not matched to a gene: 3. CDR1 and CDR2 from the germline V gene are SGHTA and FQGNSA. Written as DNA, the CDR3 is TGTGCCAGCAGCTTACACAGGGGGCAGGAGACCCAGTACTTC. Its translation: CASSLHRGQETQYF.

This clonotype turned up a few times. V usage is TRBV11-3 and J usage is TRBJ1-2; unclear D gene. Trimming took 0 bases from V and 4 from J, leaving 9 bases between them. The germline V gene encodes CDR1 SGHNT and CDR2 YENEEA. CDR3 size: 14 residues. The CDR3, as DNA: TGTGCCAGCAGCTTAGATCCGTCAGCCTATGGCTACACCTTC. Protein sequence: CASSLDPSAYGYTF.

This clonotype was counted ten times or more. Germline is not matched at one junction end, which may reflect a read error. V and J are TRBV7-7 and TRBJ2-3; 10 nucleotides match TRBD2. From germline, CDR1 is SSHAT and CDR2 FNYEAQ (reference sequence). This CDR3 comprises 17 residues. CDR3: CASSARLAGEGTDTQYF. The CDR3 DNA sequence: TGTGCTAGCAGCGCCCGTCTAGCGGGGGAAGGTACAGATACGCAGTATTTT.

This clonotype appeared many times. V gene TRBV14 combines with J gene TRBJ1-1; D gene uncertain. This CDR3 has 13 residues. V lost 0 bases and J 8 bases, leaving 10 bases between the germline ends. Germline V CDR1 and CDR2: SGHDN, FVKESK. CDR3 DNA: TGTGCCAGCAGCCAAGAGCTGGACGGGGAAGCTTTCTTT. It yields the protein CASSQELDGEAFF. The entire variable domain, with the rest obtained from reference TRBV14 and TRBJ1-1, is as follows: EAGVTQFPSHSVIEKGQTVTLRCDPISGHDNLYWYRRVMGKEIKFLLHFVKESKQDESGMPNNRFLAERTGGTYSTLKVQPAELEDSGVYFCASSQELDGEAFFGQGTRLTVV.

The sample holds many counts of this clonotype. V is TRBV2 and J is TRBJ1-5, with D uncertain. V dropped 6 bases and J dropped 0 bases, with 3 bases sitting between them. Looked up from germline, CDR1 is SNHLY and CDR2 is FYNNEI. This CDR3 contains 12 residues. CDR3 protein: CASRNSNQPQHF. CDR3 nucleotides: TGTGCCAGCAGAAATAGCAATCAGCCCCAGCATTTT.

This clonotype has ten or more counts. This rearrangement joins TRBV5-1 to TRBJ2-7; D may be TRBD1 or TRBD2 (5 bases each). The CDR3 covers 16 residues. The V end lost 3 bases, the J end lost 3 bases, and 19 bases lay between the germline ends. Germline CDR1 SGHRS, CDR2 YFSETQ. CDR3 sequence (DNA): TGCGCCAGCAGCTACAACCCGGGACCAGCCAACTACGAGCAGTACTTC. It codes for CASSYNPGPANYEQYF.

Ten or more counts support this clonotype. The chain employs TRBV7-3 and TRBJ1-4; D ambiguous. The V gene lost 4 bases and the J gene lost 0 bases, with 12 bases spanning the gap. Germline V gene sequence: CDR1 SGHTA, CDR2 FQGTGA. The CDR3 runs 16 residues. The CDR3 sequence is CASSSVPLATNEKLFF. The CDR3 DNA reads TGTGCCAGCAGCTCGGTCCCGCTTGCAACTAATGAAAAACTGTTTTTT.

This clonotype was detected many times. This chain links TRBV6-5 with TRBJ2-1; TRBD1 is a possible D gene (7 bases). The CDR3 runs to 15 residues. The V gene lost 6 bases and the J gene lost 5 bases, with 17 bases spanning the gap. Per germline, CDR1 MNHEY and CDR2 SVGAGI. The CDR3 here is CASSTEQGGHNEQFF. The CDR3 DNA reads TGTGCCAGCAGCACCGAGCAGGGGGGACACAATGAGCAGTTCTTC.

This clonotype was counted between two and nine times. The chain recombines TRBV5-1 with TRBJ1-1; D call uncertain. V gave up 1 base and J gave up 0 bases, with 10 bases separating them. Per the germline V gene, CDR1 is SGHRS and CDR2 is YFSETQ. This CDR3 has 15 amino acids. The DNA for the CDR3 is TGCGCCAGCAGCTTGATAATGGCTTTGAACACTGAAGCTTTCTTT. This gives the protein CASSLIMALNTEAFF.

This clonotype was observed many times. This sequence joins TRBV5-1 and TRBJ1-1, with 10 bases fitting TRBD1. J was trimmed by 5 bases and V by 8 bases; bases with no gene match: 6. The CDR3 contains 13 residues. The germline V gene encodes CDR1 SGHRS and CDR2 YFSETQ. CDR3 protein: CASRDRGGTEAFF. Here the CDR3 DNA reads TGCGCCAGTCGGGACAGGGGAGGAACTGAAGCTTTCTTT.

At least ten counts were recorded for this clonotype. The chain joins TRBV20-1 to TRBJ2-7, with D perhaps matching TRBD1 (5 bases). The germline CDR1 and CDR2 sequences are DFQATT and SNEGSKA (reference sequence). The CDR3 extends over 15 amino acids. V lost 8 bases and J 3 bases, leaving 23 bases between the germline ends. CDR3 DNA sequence: TGCAGTACCACCCCCCCGGACACCTCCTACTACGAGCAGTACTTC. It yields the protein CSTTPPDTSYYEQYF.